What follows are 20 T cell receptor beta chains derived from one specimen sequenced in a study of control samples from healthy donors and cancer patients. Sequencing used immunoSEQ multiplex PCR; TCRdb keeps in-frame clones, though not all of them. The sample lists 88,000 or so clones, over 90% occurring once. Sequenced input: blood. These receptors were obtained from a woman aged 18-35 years in good health.

V and J are TRBV6-2 or TRBV6-3 and TRBJ1-4; the D gene is possibly TRBD1 (6 bases). V shed 4 bases and J shed 8 bases, with 14 bases lying between them. This CDR3 spans 14 amino acids. Germline CDR1 is MNHEY and CDR2 is SVGEGT. CDR3 sequence reads: CASSSAGASEKLFF. The CDR3 nucleotides read TGTGCCAGCAGTTCTGCGGGGGCGAGCGAAAAACTGTTTTTT.

J is TRBJ1-2 and V is TRBV6-6; the D is unclear. Germline values: CDR1 MNHNY, CDR2 SVGAGI (reference sequence). Trimming left V 6 bases short and J 0 bases short, with 29 bases between. There are 20 residues in the CDR3. CDR3 sequence reads: CASSTRNKWAALGANYGYTF. The DNA for the CDR3 is TGTGCCAGCAGCACCCGGAATAAATGGGCCGCCCTGGGAGCTAACTATGGCTACACCTTC.

The chain carries TRBV7-3 and TRBJ2-3; perhaps D is TRBD1 or TRBD2 (5 bases each). The CDR3 length is 13 residues. Germline CDR1 SGHTA, CDR2 FQGTGA. Trimming stripped 2 bases from V and 4 bases from J, with 7 bases between. The CDR3 DNA reads as TGTGCCAGCAGCTTAGGGGGTTCAGATACGCAGTATTTT. Translation: CASSLGGSDTQYF.

The V gene is TRBV20-1, the J gene TRBJ2-7; 11 bases align to TRBD1. Germline V gene sequence: CDR1 DFQATT, CDR2 SNEGSKA (reference sequence). CDR3 size: 17 residues. The V and J ends lost 3 bases and 0 bases, in that order; junction bases with no gene match: 10. Here the CDR3 reads CSASKGQGDSFSYEQYF. As DNA, the CDR3 is TGCAGTGCTAGTAAGGGACAGGGGGACTCATTCTCCTACGAGCAGTACTTC.

This chain links TRBV6-2 or TRBV6-3 with TRBJ2-3, with 12 bases fitting TRBD2. The CDR3 spans 17 residues. V dropped 4 bases and J dropped 1; count of bases not matched to a gene: 6. Germline loops: CDR1 MNHEY, CDR2 SVGEGT. This CDR3 is CASSFGRLAGGTDTQYF. CDR3 nucleotide sequence: TGTGCCAGCAGTTTCGGTAGACTAGCGGGGGGCACAGATACGCAGTATTTT.

V usage is TRBV6-5 and J usage is TRBJ2-7; 7 nucleotides align to TRBD1. Losses at the gene ends were 8 bases for V and 2 bases for J; bases not matched to a gene: 9. There are 14 residues in the CDR3. From germline, CDR1 is MNHEY and CDR2 SVGAGI. CDR3 sequence: CASQLRDSAYEQYF. CDR3 DNA sequence: TGTGCCAGCCAACTCCGGGACAGCGCCTACGAGCAGTACTTC.

The rearrangement uses TRBV24-1 and TRBJ2-3; 8 nucleotides agree with TRBD1. This CDR3 region has 14 residues. Per the germline V gene, CDR1 is KGHDR and CDR2 is SFDVKD. The ends lost 7 bases at V and 3 bases at J; junction bases unmatched: 5. CDR3 region: CATSRRQGTDTQYF. CDR3 DNA: TGTGCCACCAGCCGAAGACAGGGGACAGATACGCAGTATTTT.

The CDR3 region is CATSDLAHEQYF. The DNA of the CDR3 is TGTGCCACCAGTGATTTGGCCCACGAGCAGTACTTC. This rearrangement joins TRBV24-1 to TRBJ2-7; D not resolved. In germline, CDR1 is KGHDR, CDR2 SFDVKD. The CDR3 loop spans 12 amino acids. Trimming removed 0 bases at V and 5 bases at J, with 4 bases between.

V usage is TRBV5-6 and J usage is TRBJ2-7, with D possibly called TRBD1 or TRBD2 (5 bases each). The CDR3 length is 16 residues. Germline CDR1 is SGHDT and CDR2 is YYEEEE. Trimming pared 0 bases from V and 0 bases from J, leaving 13 bases between. The CDR3 DNA reads as TGTGCCAGCAGCTTGGTTCCAGGGAGCAACTCCTACGAGCAGTACTTC. Its translation: CASSLVPGSNSYEQYF.

The chain combines TRBV15 with TRBJ1-2; 10 bases agree with TRBD1. This CDR3 is 16 amino acids long. Germline V CDR1 and CDR2: LNHNV, YYDKDF (reference sequence). V was clipped by 0 bases and J by 6 bases; unmatched bases: 7. For the CDR3, the DNA is TGTGCCACCAGCAGAGATCAGGCCGGGACAGGGGATGGCTACACCTTC. It encodes CATSRDQAGTGDGYTF.

The genes are TRBV6-5 and TRBJ2-7; the D gene is possibly TRBD1 (5 bases). Deletions cut 4 bases from V and 0 bases from J, with 10 bases between. The CDR3 extends over 14 amino acids. Germline V gene data show CDR1 as MNHEY and CDR2 as SVGAGI. The DNA for the CDR3 is TGTGCCAGCAGTTCGCGACAGATCTCCTACGAGCAGTACTTC. Amino acid sequence: CASSSRQISYEQYF.

As concerns this clone: This sample includes further DNA sequences coding for the same CDR3. The chain joins TRBV7-8 to TRBJ1-4; TRBD1 is a possible D gene (6 bases). V was shortened by 5 bases and J by 8 bases, with 18 bases between the two germline ends. Germline CDR1 and CDR2: SGHVS and FQNEAQ. This CDR3 spans 15 amino acids. The CDR3 coding sequence is TGTGCCAGCAGCCGAGGGCGGGGGGCTGGGGAAAAACTGTTTTTT. This encodes CASSRGRGAGEKLFF.

V and J are TRBV28 and TRBJ2-4, with D possibly TRBD2 on 6 matching bases. The germline V and J ends were trimmed by 5 bases and 0 bases, with 17 bases remaining between them. The germline V gene encodes CDR1 MDHEN and CDR2 SYDVKM. This CDR3 region has 17 residues. As DNA, the CDR3 is TGTGCCAGCAGTCCCCGGGACTCCGAGCTAGCCAAAAACATTCAGTACTTC. It translates to CASSPRDSELAKNIQYF.

The sample holds one count of this clone. The V call is TRBV5-1, the J call TRBJ2-3; D not resolved. CDR1 and CDR2 from the germline V gene are SGHRS and YFSETQ. The CDR3 is 15 amino acids. The V gene lost 3 bases and the J gene lost 6 bases, with 17 bases spanning the gap. The CDR3 DNA sequence: TGCGCCAGCAGCTCTCGAGTACCTCCCTCCGATACGCAGTATTTT. Its protein product is CASSSRVPPSDTQYF.

This sequence joins TRBV7-3 and TRBJ1-1, with unresolved D. V was pared by 1 base and J by 5 bases, with 14 bases between. This CDR3 spans 15 amino acids. From germline, CDR1 is SGHTA and CDR2 FQGTGA. CDR3 nucleotide sequence: TGTGCCAGCAGCTTAAACCGGGCCTTGGGTACTGAAGCTTTCTTT. Residues: CASSLNRALGTEAFF.

The chain is built from TRBV24-1 and TRBJ2-5; D might be TRBD1 or TRBD2, each matching 6 bases. With 1 base removed from V and 2 bases from J, the gap between germline ends came to 10 bases. This CDR3 is 15 amino acids long. The germline gives CDR1 KGHDR, CDR2 SFDVKD. The CDR3 DNA sequence: TGTGCCACCAGTGATTTTGGGGGGCATCAAGAGACCCAGTACTTC. Its protein is CATSDFGGHQETQYF.

The chain joins TRBV28 to TRBJ2-5; the D is unclear. The V end was cut by 10 bases, the J end by 7 bases, with 25 bases between. Germline assignment: CDR1 MDHEN and CDR2 SYDVKM. There are 15 residues in the CDR3. CDR3 nucleotide sequence: TGTGCCACCCTCCGCACGGCCAGAGATTCGCGGACCCAGTACTTC. It specifies CATLRTARDSRTQYF.

This chain uses TRBV9 with TRBJ2-3; D not resolved. This CDR3 is built from 17 residues. V was clipped by 2 bases and J by 1 base, with 17 bases between them. CDR1 is SGDLS and CDR2 is YYNGEE in the germline V gene. DNA for the CDR3: TGTGCCAGCAGCGTCGAACCAGACTCACCGGGCACAGATACGCAGTATTTT. Encoded protein: CASSVEPDSPGTDTQYF.

The chain uses TRBV6-1 and TRBJ2-7; 10 bases are shared with TRBD2. This CDR3 spans 16 amino acids. The V gene end was trimmed by 4 bases and the J gene end by 1 base; junction bases not matched to a gene: 7. The germline CDR1 and CDR2 sequences are MNHNS and SASEGT. Written as DNA, the CDR3 is TGTGCCAGCAGTGCAGCTAGCGGGGGCGCTTCCTACGAGCAGTACTTC. Amino acids: CASSAASGGASYEQYF.

This chain connects TRBV5-1 to TRBJ1-2; D unresolved. V lost 0 bases, J lost 7 bases, and 10 bases lay in between. Germline CDR1 is SGHRS and CDR2 is YFSETQ. This CDR3 has 13 residues. The CDR3 DNA is TGCGCCAGCAGCTTGGAGGGAATAGGTGGCTACACCTTC. Translation: CASSLEGIGGYTF.